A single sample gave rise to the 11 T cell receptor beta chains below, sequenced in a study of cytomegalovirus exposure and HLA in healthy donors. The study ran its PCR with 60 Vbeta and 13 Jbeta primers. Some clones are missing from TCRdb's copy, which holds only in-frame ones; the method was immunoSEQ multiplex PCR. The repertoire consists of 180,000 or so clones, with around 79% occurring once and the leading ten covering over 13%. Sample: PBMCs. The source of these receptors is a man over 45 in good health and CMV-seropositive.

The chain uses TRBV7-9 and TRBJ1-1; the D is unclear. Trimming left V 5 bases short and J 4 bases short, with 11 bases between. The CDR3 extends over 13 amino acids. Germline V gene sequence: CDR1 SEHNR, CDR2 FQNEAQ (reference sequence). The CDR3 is CASSKQEATEAFF. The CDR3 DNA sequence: TGTGCCAGCAGCAAACAAGAGGCCACTGAAGCTTTCTTT.

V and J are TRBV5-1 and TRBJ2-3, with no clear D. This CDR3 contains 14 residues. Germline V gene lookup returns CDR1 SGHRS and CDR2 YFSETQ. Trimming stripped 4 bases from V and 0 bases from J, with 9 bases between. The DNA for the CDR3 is TGCGCCAGCAGCCGCGAGCCTAGCACAGATACGCAGTATTTT. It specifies CASSREPSTDTQYF.

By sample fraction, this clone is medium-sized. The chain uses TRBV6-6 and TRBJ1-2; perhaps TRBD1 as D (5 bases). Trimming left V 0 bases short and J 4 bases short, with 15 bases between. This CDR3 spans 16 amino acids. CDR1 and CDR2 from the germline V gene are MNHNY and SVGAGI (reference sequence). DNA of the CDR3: TGTGCCAGCAGTTACTCGGCCCAGGGAAATATCTATGGCTACACCTTC. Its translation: CASSYSAQGNIYGYTF.

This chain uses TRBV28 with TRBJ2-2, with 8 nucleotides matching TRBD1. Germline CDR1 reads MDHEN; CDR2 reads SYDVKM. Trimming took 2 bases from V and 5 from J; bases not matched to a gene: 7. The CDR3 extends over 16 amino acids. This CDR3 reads CASSLSAGGGTGELFF. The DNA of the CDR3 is TGTGCCAGCAGTTTAAGTGCAGGGGGCGGAACCGGGGAGCTGTTTTTT.

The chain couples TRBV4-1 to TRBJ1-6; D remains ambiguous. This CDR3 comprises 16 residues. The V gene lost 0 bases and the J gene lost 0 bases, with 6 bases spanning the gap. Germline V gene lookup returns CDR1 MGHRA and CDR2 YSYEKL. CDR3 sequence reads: CASSQDRGSYNSPLHF. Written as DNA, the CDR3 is TGCGCCAGCAGCCAAGATCGAGGCTCCTATAATTCACCCCTCCACTTT.

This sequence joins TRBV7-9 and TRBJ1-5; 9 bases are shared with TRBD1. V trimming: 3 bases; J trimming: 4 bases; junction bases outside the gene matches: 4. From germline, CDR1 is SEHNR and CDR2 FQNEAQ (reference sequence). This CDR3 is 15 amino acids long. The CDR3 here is CASSLETGGNQPQHF. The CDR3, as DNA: TGTGCCAGCAGCTTGGAGACAGGGGGTAATCAGCCCCAGCATTTT.

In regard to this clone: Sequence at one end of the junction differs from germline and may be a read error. For the CDR3, the DNA is TGTGCCGGCAGGGAGAACAGGGGACTCTCCTTTAATGAAAAACTGTTTTTT. It translates to CAGRENRGLSFNEKLFF. The V call is TRBV2, the J call TRBJ1-4; TRBD1 matches at 7 bases. This CDR3 region has 17 residues. Germline V gene data show CDR1 as SNHLY and CDR2 as FYNNEI.

The chain's CDR3 is CAIQGAGNSPLHF. The DNA of the CDR3 is TGCGCCATACAGGGGGCTGGGAATTCACCCCTCCACTTT. The chain uses TRBV10-2 and TRBJ1-6, with 9 nucleotides matching TRBD1. The germline V gene has CDR1 WSHSY and CDR2 SAAADI. The CDR3 is made up of 13 amino acids. Trimming took 10 bases from V and 7 from J; bases not matched to a gene: 5.

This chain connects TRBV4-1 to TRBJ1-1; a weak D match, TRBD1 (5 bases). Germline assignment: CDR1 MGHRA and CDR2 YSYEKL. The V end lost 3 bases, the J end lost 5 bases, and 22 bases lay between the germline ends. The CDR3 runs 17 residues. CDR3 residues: CASSHSTGTMGRTEAFF. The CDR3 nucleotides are TGCGCCAGCAGCCATTCTACCGGGACTATGGGACGGACTGAAGCTTTCTTT.

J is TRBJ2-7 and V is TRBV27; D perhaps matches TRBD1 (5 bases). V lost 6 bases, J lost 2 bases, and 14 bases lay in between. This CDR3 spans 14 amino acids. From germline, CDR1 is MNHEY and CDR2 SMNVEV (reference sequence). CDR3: CASSQGPSPYEQYF. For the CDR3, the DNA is TGTGCCAGCAGCCAGGGTCCCAGCCCCTACGAGCAGTACTTC.

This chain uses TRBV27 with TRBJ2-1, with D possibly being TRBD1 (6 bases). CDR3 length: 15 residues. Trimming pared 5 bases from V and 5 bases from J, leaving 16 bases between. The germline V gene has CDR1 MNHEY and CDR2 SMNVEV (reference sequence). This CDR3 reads CASSPGLQGNNEQFF. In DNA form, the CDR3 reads TGTGCCAGCAGTCCCGGCCTACAGGGTAACAATGAGCAGTTCTTC.